A single sample is the source of the 5 T cell receptor beta chains below, sequenced in a study of blood T cell repertoires in COVID-19. TCRdb's copy holds only in-frame clones and misses some; the assay was immunoSEQ multiplex PCR. The sample yields approximately 300,000 clones, around nine tenths seen once. Sequencing used PBMCs or T cells enriched from blood (not recorded which). These receptor sequences come from a woman in her twenties or thirties who had recovered from COVID-19.

V is TRBV28 and J is TRBJ1-4; 7 positions match TRBD1. This CDR3 region has 14 residues. Germline lookup yields CDR1 MDHEN and CDR2 SYDVKM. J gave up 3 bases and V 6 bases, and 4 bases lay outside the gene matches. The CDR3 here is CASSRQGANEKLFF. CDR3 bases: TGTGCCAGCAGCCGACAGGGAGCTAATGAAAAACTGTTTTTT.

This clone was recorded a few times. J is TRBJ2-1 and V is TRBV5-4; TRBD2 is a possible D gene (6 bases). The CDR3 is made up of 17 amino acids. Trimming left V 4 bases short and J 0 bases short, with 17 bases between. Per germline, CDR1 SGHNT and CDR2 YYREEE (reference sequence). The CDR3 loop is CASSPGGGPSSYNEQFF. CDR3 nucleotides: TGTGCCAGCAGCCCCGGGGGAGGTCCAAGCTCCTACAATGAGCAGTTCTTC.

Only a few counts were recorded for this clone. V and J are TRBV30 and TRBJ1-1; the match to TRBD1 covers 8 bases. V lost 3 bases and J lost 0; bases outside the gene matches: 3. The germline V gene has CDR1 GTSNPN and CDR2 SVGIG (reference sequence). The CDR3 loop spans 14 amino acids. DNA for the CDR3: TGTGCCTGGAGCCGGGACAGGTTGAACACTGAAGCTTTCTTT. Translated, it gives CAWSRDRLNTEAFF.

The chain uses TRBV6-2 or TRBV6-3 and TRBJ1-5; TRBD1 matches 7 bases. Per germline, CDR1 MNHEY and CDR2 SVGEGT. V was clipped by 6 bases and J by 2 bases; unmatched bases: 7. This CDR3 is built from 15 residues. The CDR3 reads CASSFDRVGNQPQHF. For the CDR3, the DNA is TGTGCCAGCAGCTTCGACAGGGTAGGCAATCAGCCCCAGCATTTT.

The J gene is TRBJ1-2, the V gene TRBV19; TRBD1 aligns across 7 bases. The CDR3 covers 11 residues. V dropped 8 bases and J dropped 5; count of bases not matched to a gene: 2. The germline CDR1 and CDR2 sequences are LNHDA and SQIVND (reference sequence). The DNA for the CDR3 is TGTGCCAGTCACAGGGGATATGGCTACACCTTC. It specifies CASHRGYGYTF.